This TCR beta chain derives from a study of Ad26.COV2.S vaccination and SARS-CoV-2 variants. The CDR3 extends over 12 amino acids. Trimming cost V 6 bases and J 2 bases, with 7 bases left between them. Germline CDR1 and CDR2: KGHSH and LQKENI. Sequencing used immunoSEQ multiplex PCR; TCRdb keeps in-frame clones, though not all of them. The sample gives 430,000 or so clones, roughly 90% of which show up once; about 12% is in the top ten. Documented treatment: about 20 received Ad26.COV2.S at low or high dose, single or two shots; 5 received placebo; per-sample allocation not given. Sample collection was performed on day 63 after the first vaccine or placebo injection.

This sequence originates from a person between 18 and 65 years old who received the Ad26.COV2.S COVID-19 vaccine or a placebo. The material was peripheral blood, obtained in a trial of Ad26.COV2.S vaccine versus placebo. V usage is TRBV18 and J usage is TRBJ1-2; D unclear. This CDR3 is CASSLENYGYTF. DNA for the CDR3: TGTGCCAGCTCCTTGGAGAACTATGGCTACACCTTC.